The next 18 T cell receptor beta chains were all read from a single sample in a study of blood T cell repertoires in COVID-19. Here immunoSEQ multiplex PCR was the method, and the copy in TCRdb shows in-frame clones only, minus some. The table records a few hundred thousand clones, around 84% of them present only once. Material for sequencing was peripheral blood. The receptors shown here come from a woman in her sixties who had recovered from COVID-19.

J is TRBJ2-1 and V is TRBV2; 8 positions match TRBD2. V shed 9 bases, J shed 3 bases, and the junction held 13 bases outside the gene matches. The germline CDR1 and CDR2 sequences are SNHLY and FYNNEI. The CDR3 is 16 residues long. CDR3 nucleotide sequence: TGTGCCAGATCCCTAGCCACGGGGGGGTACTACAATGAGCAGTTCTTC. Translated, it gives CARSLATGGYYNEQFF.

The chain links TRBV7-2 to TRBJ1-2; D might be TRBD1 (6 bases). The V end lost 5 bases, the J end lost 4 bases, and 20 bases lay between the germline ends. The CDR3 loop spans 16 amino acids. CDR1 and CDR2 from the germline V gene are SGHTA and FQGNSA. The CDR3, as DNA: TGTGCCAGCAGCGAGGCGGGTTGGGGGCGAAGCTATGGCTACACCTTC. Its translation: CASSEAGWGRSYGYTF.

This chain joins TRBV20-1 and TRBJ1-4; D unresolved. This CDR3 comprises 15 residues. V lost 3 bases and J lost 8, with 19 bases in between. CDR1 is DFQATT and CDR2 is SNEGSKA in the germline V gene (reference sequence). This CDR3 reads CSASPAGSPDEKLFF. As DNA, the CDR3 is TGCAGTGCTAGTCCGGCAGGCTCGCCCGACGAAAAACTGTTTTTT.

In this sample, this clone turned up a few times. This chain connects TRBV19 to TRBJ1-5; possible D gene TRBD1, 5 bases. From germline, CDR1 is LNHDA and CDR2 SQIVND (reference sequence). V lost 3 bases, J lost 6 bases, and 15 bases lay in between. CDR3 size: 15 residues. The CDR3: CASSILTGGAQPQHF. CDR3 DNA: TGTGCCAGTAGTATCTTAACAGGTGGGGCTCAGCCCCAGCATTTT.

A few counts support this clone. The J gene is TRBJ2-3, the V gene TRBV4-2; 7 nucleotides line up with TRBD2. The junction had 12 bases not matched to a gene; V was cut back by 4 bases and J by 2 bases. Germline V gene data show CDR1 as LGHNA and CDR2 as YNFKEQ. The CDR3 spans 17 residues. CDR3 amino acids: CASSLGPGGASTDTQYF. In nucleotides, the CDR3 is TGTGCCAGCAGCCTCGGGCCGGGGGGAGCCTCCACAGATACGCAGTATTTT.

This sequence joins TRBV7-9 and TRBJ2-2; D is undetermined. V shed 5 bases and J shed 8 bases, with 9 bases lying between them. Per germline, CDR1 SEHNR and CDR2 FQNEAQ (reference sequence). This CDR3 spans 12 amino acids. CDR3 amino acids: CASSPNQGELFF. The CDR3 coding sequence is TGTGCCAGCAGCCCCAACCAGGGGGAGCTGTTTTTT.

The chain's CDR3 is CASPGTGQTGNTIYF. The CDR3 DNA reads as TGTGCCAGCCCCGGGACAGGGCAAACTGGAAACACCATATATTTT. The chain links TRBV6-5 to TRBJ1-3, with TRBD1 matching over 9 bases. Germline CDR1 and CDR2: MNHEY and SVGAGI. V lost 8 bases and J lost 2; bases outside the gene matches: 7. This CDR3 has 15 amino acids.

The V gene is TRBV30, the J gene TRBJ1-6; 10 nucleotides align to TRBD1. Germline V gene lookup returns CDR1 GTSNPN and CDR2 SVGIG (reference sequence). This CDR3 region has 14 residues. Unmatched junction bases numbered 9, after V lost 2 bases and J lost 14 bases. The CDR3 DNA is TGTGCCTGGAGTCGGGACAGGGGCCCTTTCACCCTCCACTTT. It encodes CAWSRDRGPFTLHF. Together with reference TRBV30 and TRBJ1-6, the CDR3 gives the full variable domain: SQTIHQWPATLVQPVGSPLSLECTVEGTSNPNLYWYRQAAGRGLQLLFYSVGIGQISSEVPQNLSASRPQDRQFILSSKKLLLSDSGFYLCAWSRDRGPFTLHFGNGTRLTVT.

This clone was counted between two and nine times. The chain has TRBV5-1 and TRBJ2-6; 7 nucleotides match TRBD1. Germline V gives CDR1 SGHRS, CDR2 YFSETQ. CDR3 length equals 20 residues. V lost 2 bases to trimming and J lost 1 base; unmatched junction nucleotides: 15. CDR3 protein: CASSFPRLTGRESGANVLTF. The CDR3 region has the DNA TGCGCCAGCAGCTTCCCCCGCCTGACAGGGAGAGAGTCTGGGGCCAACGTCCTGACTTTC.

This clone was recorded a few times. The rearrangement joins TRBV6-5 to TRBJ1-4, with no clear D. CDR1 is MNHEY, CDR2 SVGAGI, per germline. With 0 bases removed from V and 4 bases from J, the gap between germline ends came to 9 bases. This CDR3 contains 15 residues. CDR3: CASSYSVQHNEKLFF. The CDR3 nucleotides are TGTGCCAGCAGTTACTCAGTACAGCATAATGAAAAACTGTTTTTT.

The J gene is TRBJ2-5, the V gene TRBV7-2; maybe TRBD2 (5 bases). Germline V gene data show CDR1 as SGHTA and CDR2 as FQGNSA. The ends were cut back, 3 bases at V and 1 base at J, with 24 bases in the middle. The CDR3 is made up of 19 amino acids. CDR3 bases: TGTGCCAGCAGCTTGATCCGGGATATCACCTCCCTTTCCCAAGAGACCCAGTACTTC. The encoded protein is CASSLIRDITSLSQETQYF.

In its sample, this clone was seen a few times. The genes are TRBV2 and TRBJ1-3, with 7 bases identical to TRBD1. CDR1 is SNHLY and CDR2 is FYNNEI in the germline V gene. This CDR3 comprises 14 residues. Trimming cost V 8 bases and J 2 bases; bases outside gene matches: 6. The CDR3 loop reads CASAAGTAGNTIYF. CDR3 in DNA: TGTGCCAGCGCCGCCGGGACAGCTGGAAACACCATATATTTT.

This rearrangement joins TRBV27 to TRBJ1-1, with 7 bases aligning to TRBD1. The CDR3 is 16 amino acids. Trimming at V came to 5 bases and at J to 0 bases, leaving 9 bases not matched to a gene. Germline V gene sequence: CDR1 MNHEY, CDR2 SMNVEV (reference sequence). In DNA, the CDR3 is TGTGCCAGCAGTCCGGTCAGGGGGATAGTGAACACTGAAGCTTTCTTT. Translating it yields CASSPVRGIVNTEAFF.

The CDR3 DNA follows: TGTGCCAGCAGCTTTGTGGGGGCGCCCACTGAAGCTTTCTTT. Its protein is CASSFVGAPTEAFF. This chain joins TRBV11-1 and TRBJ1-1, with D perhaps TRBD1 (6 bases). The CDR3 has 14 residues. Germline CDR1 SGHAT, CDR2 FQDESV (reference sequence). The V and J ends lost 3 bases and 4 bases respectively, with 12 bases between them.

CDR3 region: CASSPDRGLRSYNSPLHF. Here the CDR3 DNA reads TGCGCCAGCAGCCCGGACAGGGGGCTAAGGTCCTATAATTCACCCCTCCACTTT. The rearrangement links TRBV5-1 to TRBJ1-6, with TRBD1 matching 11 bases. The CDR3 sequence is 18 residues long. In germline, CDR1 is SGHRS, CDR2 YFSETQ. Trimming removed 4 bases from V and 1 base from J; junction bases left unmatched: 7.

The chain recombines TRBV11-3 with TRBJ1-1, with a tentative D call TRBD1 (6 bases). CDR1 is SGHNT and CDR2 is YENEEA in the germline V gene. V was pared by 4 bases and J by 4 bases, with 13 bases between. CDR3 length equals 14 residues. The CDR3 DNA follows: TGTGCCAGCAGCTCAGGGGCCCTGAGCACTGAAGCTTTCTTT. Translated: CASSSGALSTEAFF.

V and J are TRBV30 and TRBJ1-5, with unresolved D. The CDR3 has 13 amino acids. Trimming left V 2 bases short and J 3 bases short, with 8 bases between. CDR1 and CDR2 from the germline V gene are GTSNPN and SVGIG (reference sequence). The CDR3 DNA reads TGTGCCTGGAGTTTCTCCTTCAATCAGCCCCAGCATTTT. Its translation: CAWSFSFNQPQHF. The variable domain in full, completed from reference TRBV30 and TRBJ1-5, reads SQTIHQWPATLVQPVGSPLSLECTVEGTSNPNLYWYRQAAGRGLQLLFYSVGIGQISSEVPQNLSASRPQDRQFILSSKKLLLSDSGFYLCAWSFSFNQPQHFGDGTRLSIL.

The chain joins TRBV29-1 to TRBJ2-5; TRBD2 matches 12 bases. The CDR3 consists of 14 residues. The germline CDR1 and CDR2 sequences are SQVTM and ANQGSEA. V trimming: 4 bases; J trimming: 6 bases; junction bases outside the gene matches: 6. In nucleotides, the CDR3 is TGCAGCGTTGTCCTAGCGGGGGGGCCGCAGACCCAGTACTTC. Its translation is CSVVLAGGPQTQYF.